What follows are 28 T cell receptor beta chains derived from one specimen sequenced in a study of T cell repertoires in cytomegalovirus infection. TCRdb reprocessed the reads via MiXCR and lists one record per CDR3 protein. Of about 830,000 distinct CDR3 sequences in the sample, approximately 29% were seen once. Their specific antigens are unknown. The sample here was cultured CD8+ T cells from PBMCs, taken from culture after CMV antigen stimulation. These receptors were collected from a human donor in good health (CMV status not recorded). Some clones in this sample may be carry-over from other donors' samples.

The chain uses TRBV27 and TRBJ2-6; D is uncertain. The CDR3 runs to 15 residues. The V end was cut by 3 bases, the J end by 2 bases, with 8 bases between. CDR1 and CDR2 from the germline V gene are MNHEY and SMNVEV (reference sequence). CDR3: CASSLGSAGANVLTF. The CDR3 DNA reads TGTGCCAGCAGTTTGGGAAGCGCTGGGGCCAACGTCCTGACTTTC.

This clonotype has only a few counts. The chain links TRBV5-4 to TRBJ1-1; TRBD1 agrees at 10 bases. Germline V lookup: CDR1 SGHNT, CDR2 YYREEE (reference sequence). With V trimmed by 3 bases and J by 5 bases, 1 base remained unmatched. The CDR3 is 13 amino acids. The CDR3 DNA reads as TGTGCCAGCAGCTGGGGACAGGGGACTGAAGCTTTCTTT. It translates to CASSWGQGTEAFF.

The gene calls are TRBV19 and TRBJ1-1; possible D gene TRBD1, 6 bases. From germline, CDR1 is LNHDA and CDR2 SQIVND (reference sequence). The CDR3 covers 15 residues. V lost 6 bases to trimming and J lost 0 bases, with 14 bases between them. The CDR3 sequence: CASRMVGGMNTEAFF. Here the CDR3 DNA reads TGTGCCAGTAGAATGGTGGGGGGCATGAACACTGAAGCTTTCTTT.

This clonotype was detected only once. This chain joins TRBV7-6 and TRBJ2-7; maybe TRBD1 (6 bases). Trimming stripped 5 bases from V and 1 base from J, with 15 bases between. The CDR3 loop spans 15 amino acids. Germline V lookup: CDR1 SGHVS, CDR2 FNYEAQ. The CDR3 sequence is CASSPSGDISYEQYV. The CDR3 DNA sequence: TGTGCCAGCAGCCCCTCCGGGGACATTTCCTACGAGCAGTACGTC.

This rearrangement joins TRBV20-1 to TRBJ1-2; TRBD1 aligns across 9 bases. This CDR3 spans 15 amino acids. The germline gives CDR1 DFQATT, CDR2 SNEGSKA (reference sequence). The trim removed 0 bases at V and 7 bases at J, leaving 9 bases unmatched. The CDR3 reads CSARDPPTGGSGYTF. CDR3 bases: TGCAGTGCTAGAGACCCCCCAACAGGGGGCTCTGGCTACACCTTC.

Only a few counts were recorded for this clonotype. The chain carries TRBV12-3 or TRBV12-4 and TRBJ2-3; 14 nucleotides line up with TRBD2. The junction had 5 bases not matched to a gene; V was cut back by 5 bases and J by 4 bases. CDR3 length equals 16 residues. The CDR3 DNA sequence: TGTGCCAGCAGTCATCGACTAGCGGGGGGGCCAGATACGCAGTATTTT. This sequence encodes CASSHRLAGGPDTQYF.

This chain connects TRBV6-1 to TRBJ1-6, with 7 nucleotides matching TRBD1. V was clipped by 5 bases and J by 9 bases; unmatched bases: 10. This CDR3 is built from 15 residues. The germline gives CDR1 MNHNS, CDR2 SASEGT. The CDR3 sequence: CASSRSRDSLSPLHF. CDR3 in DNA: TGTGCCAGCAGTCGAAGCCGGGACAGCCTTTCACCCCTCCACTTT.

The gene calls are TRBV27 and TRBJ1-5; maybe TRBD1 (6 bases). The CDR3 is 16 residues long. The germline V and J ends were trimmed by 5 bases and 3 bases, with 17 bases remaining between them. Germline lookup yields CDR1 MNHEY and CDR2 SMNVEV (reference sequence). CDR3 sequence reads: CASSPPPTGINQPQHF. CDR3 bases: TGTGCCAGCAGTCCTCCCCCTACAGGGATCAATCAGCCCCAGCATTTT.

The chain uses TRBV5-1 and TRBJ2-3; 10 positions match TRBD1. CDR3 length: 17 residues. The V gene's germline CDR1 is SGHRS and CDR2 YFSETQ. V shed 0 bases, J shed 4 bases, and the junction held 8 bases outside the gene matches. Here the CDR3 DNA reads TGCGCCAGCAGCTTGGGGGACAGGGGCGCAGTGGCAGATACGCAGTATTTT. Translation gives CASSLGDRGAVADTQYF.

The V gene is TRBV7-6, the J gene TRBJ2-7; D is undetermined. The CDR3 has 13 residues. CDR1 is SGHVS, CDR2 FNYEAQ, per germline. V was trimmed by 5 bases and J by 3 bases, leaving 11 bases between them. In DNA, the CDR3 is TGTGCCAGCAGCCCCGAAAGGGACTACGAGCAGTACTTC. Protein sequence: CASSPERDYEQYF.

The J gene is TRBJ2-3, the V gene TRBV12-3 or TRBV12-4; TRBD2 matches at 9 bases. V shed 3 bases and J 0 bases; nucleotides not matched to a gene: 4. This CDR3 spans 16 amino acids. The CDR3 sequence: CASSLTSGTSTDTQYF. CDR3 bases: TGTGCCAGCAGTTTGACTAGCGGTACTAGCACAGATACGCAGTATTTT.

The CDR3 region is CASSGSTWEMVGNTIYF. The CDR3 DNA follows: TGTGCCAGCAGTGGCTCGACGTGGGAGATGGTTGGAAACACCATATATTTT. The chain couples TRBV6-5 to TRBJ1-3, with no clear D. Trimming left V 5 bases short and J 3 bases short, with 20 bases between. The CDR3 has 17 residues. CDR1 is MNHEY, CDR2 SVGAGI, per germline.

The CDR3 nucleotides read TGTGCCAGCACCCCAATGGGGGGAGGCGACACCGGGGAGCTGTTTTTT. Translating it yields CASTPMGGGDTGELFF. The gene calls are TRBV4-2 and TRBJ2-2, with a weak D call TRBD2 (6 bases). Trimming cost V 7 bases and J 3 bases, with 18 bases left between them. The germline gives CDR1 LGHNA, CDR2 YNFKEQ. This CDR3 spans 16 amino acids.

This sequence joins TRBV12-3 or TRBV12-4 and TRBJ1-1; possibly TRBD1 for D (5 bases). This CDR3 is built from 15 residues. Trimming took off 5 bases at V and 0 bases at J, with 13 bases between the two ends. The CDR3 sequence is CASSPMDIMNTEAFF. The CDR3, as DNA: TGTGCCAGCAGTCCGATGGACATAATGAACACTGAAGCTTTCTTT.

The chain is built from TRBV7-2 and TRBJ2-7; D tentatively reads TRBD1 or TRBD2 (5 bases each). The V end was cut by 5 bases, the J end by 4 bases, with 12 bases between. The CDR3 totals 13 residues. The germline gives CDR1 SGHTA, CDR2 FQGNSA. The CDR3 sequence: CASSLNWGYEQYV. CDR3 bases: TGTGCCAGCAGCCTGAATTGGGGGTACGAGCAGTACGTC.

The table lists this clonotype with a few counts. The V and J genes are TRBV6-2 or TRBV6-3 and TRBJ2-1; D remains unclear. V was cut by 0 bases and J by 5 bases, with 8 bases left in between. This CDR3 is built from 14 residues. Germline CDR1 reads MNHEY; CDR2 reads SVGEGT. The CDR3 spells CASSYSAPNNEQFF. In DNA form, the CDR3 reads TGTGCCAGCAGTTACTCCGCGCCGAACAATGAGCAGTTCTTC.

This chain joins TRBV7-9 and TRBJ2-7; 9 bases are a match to TRBD1. The J segment lost 7 bases and the V segment lost 8 bases, leaving 9 bases of the junction unmatched. CDR3 length equals 13 residues. In germline, CDR1 is SEHNR, CDR2 FQNEAQ (reference sequence). The CDR3 bases are TGTGCCAGCCCGGGGACAGGGCCCGGGGAGCAGTACTTC. This gives the protein CASPGTGPGEQYF.

This clonotype appeared many times. The CDR3 DNA reads TGCGCCAGCAGCCAAGAGTGGCGACAGGGGGTTGTGGCTGGCTACACCTTC. Translated: CASSQEWRQGVVAGYTF. This chain joins TRBV4-1 and TRBJ1-2, with 9 nucleotides matching TRBD1. V shed 0 bases and J 7 bases; nucleotides not matched to a gene: 12. Germline V CDR1 and CDR2: MGHRA, YSYEKL. This CDR3 contains 17 residues.

This clonotype was recorded once. This chain connects TRBV7-1 to TRBJ1-4; 7 bases map to TRBD1. TRBV7-1 is annotated as an ORF whose role is uncertain. The junction had 17 bases not matched to a gene; V was cut back by 5 bases and J by 14 bases. The CDR3 consists of 15 residues. The chain's CDR3 is CASSTSGTATPDLFF. Here the CDR3 DNA reads TGTGCCAGCAGCACCTCCGGGACAGCCACCCCTGACCTGTTTTTT.

CDR3 protein: CASKEAGGLYGYTF. In DNA form, the CDR3 reads TGTGCCAGCAAGGAAGCAGGGGGCCTCTATGGCTACACCTTC. V and J are TRBV2 and TRBJ1-2; 8 nucleotides line up with TRBD1. With V trimmed by 7 bases and J by 4 bases, 8 bases remained unmatched. The CDR3 covers 14 residues. Germline CDR1 is SNHLY and CDR2 is FYNNEI.

This clonotype was seen many times. The rearrangement links TRBV28 to TRBJ1-3, with D perhaps TRBD1 (5 bases). Per germline, CDR1 MDHEN and CDR2 SYDVKM. The CDR3 has 15 amino acids. The ends were cut back, 6 bases at V and 5 bases at J, with 17 bases in the middle. CDR3 sequence: CASRSATASRNTIYF. The CDR3 region has the DNA TGTGCCAGCAGATCAGCGACAGCTTCGAGAAACACCATATATTTT.

The chain recombines TRBV19 with TRBJ2-2; weak D call: TRBD2 (5 bases). This CDR3 is built from 12 residues. CDR1 LNHDA and CDR2 SQIVND come from the germline V gene (reference sequence). V dropped 9 bases and J dropped 5 bases, with 10 bases sitting between them. This CDR3 is CASPRETGELFF. The CDR3, as DNA: TGTGCCAGCCCAAGGGAGACCGGGGAGCTGTTTTTT.

The rearrangement uses TRBV25-1 and TRBJ2-5; 8 bases agree with TRBD2. This CDR3 spans 16 amino acids. Germline V lookup: CDR1 MGHDK, CDR2 SYGVNS. The V segment lost 1 base and the J segment 3 bases; nucleotides outside the gene matches: 7. The CDR3: CASSESGTGREETQYF. Written as DNA, the CDR3 is TGTGCCAGCAGTGAATCGGGAACCGGGAGGGAAGAGACCCAGTACTTC.

The table lists this clonotype with a few counts. The CDR3 spells CASGLGISYEQYF. The CDR3 nucleotides read TGTGCTAGTGGTCTGGGAATATCTTACGAGCAGTACTTC. The genes are TRBV12-5 and TRBJ2-7; D is unclear. The ends were cut back, 5 bases at V and 4 bases at J, with 12 bases in the middle. Germline CDR1 and CDR2: LGHNT and FRNRAP. The CDR3 runs to 13 residues.

The V gene is TRBV4-1, the J gene TRBJ2-7; 11 bases are shared with TRBD2. V trimming: 4 bases; J trimming: 2 bases; junction bases outside the gene matches: 4. The CDR3 has 15 residues. Germline V CDR1 and CDR2: MGHRA, YSYEKL. The CDR3 is CASSPLLAGAYEQYF. DNA of the CDR3: TGCGCCAGCAGCCCATTACTAGCGGGGGCCTACGAGCAGTACTTC.

V is TRBV24-1 and J is TRBJ2-1, with D unresolved. The germline V gene has CDR1 KGHDR and CDR2 SFDVKD. V lost 2 bases and J 10 bases, leaving 5 bases between the germline ends. CDR3 length: 11 amino acids. The CDR3 region has the DNA TGTGCCACCAGTGATTCTCGGGAGCAGTTCTTC. Translated, it gives CATSDSREQFF.

In this sample, this clonotype turned up a few times. The chain recombines TRBV4-1 with TRBJ1-5; perhaps TRBD1 as D (5 bases). Per germline, CDR1 MGHRA and CDR2 YSYEKL. The V end was cut by 2 bases, the J end by 0 bases, with 11 bases between. The CDR3 runs to 16 residues. CDR3 in amino acids: CASSQQGWDSNQPQHF. The CDR3 nucleotides read TGCGCCAGCAGCCAACAGGGTTGGGATAGCAATCAGCCCCAGCATTTT.

This clonotype was detected many times. The rearrangement joins TRBV7-8 to TRBJ2-2, with TRBD2 identical over 15 bases. The germline CDR1 and CDR2 sequences are SGHVS and FQNEAQ. This CDR3 comprises 20 residues. Germline trimming cut 3 bases from V and 1 base from J; bases unmatched to any gene: 9. Here the CDR3 DNA reads TGTGCCAGCAGCTTCGGACTAGCGGGGGGGCTCTTGAGGAACACCGGGGAGCTGTTTTTT. It is translated as CASSFGLAGGLLRNTGELFF.